The rows below give T cell receptor beta chains drawn from one sample of a study of blood T cell repertoires in COVID-19. Sequencing was performed with immunoSEQ multiplex PCR; in TCRdb, only in-frame clones are kept and a portion is missing. Of 40,000 to 55,000 clones detected, approximately 91% appear once; the ten largest clones hold about 27%. The source material was peripheral blood. The receptors here all came from a human donor in a cohort sampled during active COVID-19. The conserved cysteine and the conserved F or W are not part of the CDR3 here. A D gene is named only where the DNA matches it firmly.

D: -
length: 13
V: TRBV11-3
J: TRBJ2-1
CDR3: ASSLLAVTYNEQF

D: -
length: 11
V: TRBV15
J: TRBJ1-2
CDR3: ATGAAGGAGYT

D: -
length: 14
V: TRBV4-1
J: TRBJ2-1
CDR3: ASSQVLRERYNEQF

D: -
length: 10
V: TRBV19
J: TRBJ2-1
CDR3: ASSMGHHEQF

D: -
length: 12
V: TRBV7-3
J: TRBJ2-3
CDR3: ASSSNGVTDTQY

D: TRBD2
length: 13
V: TRBV24-1
J: TRBJ2-1
CDR3: ATSAGTSGKDEQF

D: TRBD2
length: 14
V: TRBV7-2
J: TRBJ2-1
CDR3: ASSPPAPSGGSEQF

D: -
length: 14
V: TRBV3-1/TRBV3-2
J: TRBJ1-5
CDR3: ASSQGGSTWNQPQH

D: TRBD2
length: 14
V: TRBV12-5
J: TRBJ2-5
CDR3: ASGTYKREGPETQY

D: -
length: 10
V: TRBV21-1
J: TRBJ1-1
CDR3: ASSLAKGEAF

D: -
length: 12
V: TRBV10-2
J: TRBJ2-1
CDR3: ASSTRGIANEQF

D: TRBD2
length: 14
V: TRBV19
J: TRBJ2-1
CDR3: ASSIVVLAGGVEQF

D: TRBD2
length: 12
V: TRBV7-3
J: TRBJ2-3
CDR3: ASSIAGYTDTQY

D: -
length: 12
V: TRBV30
J: TRBJ2-5
CDR3: AWSPRGLQETQY

D: TRBD1
length: 13
V: TRBV28
J: TRBJ2-7
CDR3: ASEGRDRGSYEQY

D: -
length: 12
V: TRBV19
J: TRBJ2-5
CDR3: ASSMNGIGETQY

D: TRBD2
length: 16
V: TRBV9
J: TRBJ2-1
CDR3: ASSVASGSLFSYNEQF

D: -
length: 13
V: TRBV9
J: TRBJ2-1
CDR3: ASSVRTTPYNEQF

D: TRBD2
length: 16
V: TRBV18
J: TRBJ2-3
CDR3: ASSSRTSGSLGTDTQY

D: -
length: 13
V: TRBV11-3
J: TRBJ2-2
CDR3: ASSLTGLVAGELF

D: -
length: 11
V: TRBV28
J: TRBJ2-3
CDR3: ASRAGGTDTQY

D: TRBD2
length: 13
V: TRBV5-4
J: TRBJ2-5
CDR3: ASSIGLAGGETQY

D: -
length: 9
V: TRBV25-1
J: TRBJ2-7
CDR3: ASSELGQQY

D: -
length: 12
V: TRBV19
J: TRBJ1-2
CDR3: ASTPMGGVNGYT

D: -
length: 11
V: TRBV18
J: TRBJ1-6
CDR3: ASSATENSPLH

D: TRBD1
length: 14
V: TRBV2
J: TRBJ2-3
CDR3: ASSDPGTASTDTQY